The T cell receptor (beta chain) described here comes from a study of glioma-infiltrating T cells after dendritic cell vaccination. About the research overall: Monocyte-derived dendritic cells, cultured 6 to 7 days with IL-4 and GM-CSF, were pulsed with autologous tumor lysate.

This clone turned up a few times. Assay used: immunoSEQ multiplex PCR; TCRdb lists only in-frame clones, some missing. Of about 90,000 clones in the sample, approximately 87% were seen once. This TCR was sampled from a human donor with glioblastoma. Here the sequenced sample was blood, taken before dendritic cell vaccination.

The CDR3 DNA follows: TGTGCCAGCAGTACAGGGGTAGGGTTTGATGAAGCTTTCTTT. Protein: CASSTGVGFDEAFF. The chain couples TRBV7-9 to TRBJ1-1; 7 nucleotides align to TRBD1. After removal of 6 bases from V and 7 bases from J, the junction contained 11 bases not matched to a gene. The CDR3 sequence is 14 residues long. Germline V gives CDR1 SEHNR, CDR2 FQNEAQ (reference sequence).